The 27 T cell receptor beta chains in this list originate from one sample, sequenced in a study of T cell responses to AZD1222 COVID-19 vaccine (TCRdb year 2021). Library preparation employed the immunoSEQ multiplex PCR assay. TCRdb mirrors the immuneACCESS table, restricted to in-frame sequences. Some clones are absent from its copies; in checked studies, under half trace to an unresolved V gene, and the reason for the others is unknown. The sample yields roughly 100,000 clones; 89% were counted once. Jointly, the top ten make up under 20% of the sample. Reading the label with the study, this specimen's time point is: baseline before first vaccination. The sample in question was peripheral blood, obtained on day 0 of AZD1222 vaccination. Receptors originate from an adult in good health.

The CDR3 here is CASSPGQGPYEQYF. Here the CDR3 DNA reads TGTGCCAGCAGCCCTGGACAGGGCCCGTACGAGCAGTACTTC. The rearrangement uses TRBV11-1 and TRBJ2-7; TRBD1 matches 8 bases. Per germline, CDR1 SGHAT and CDR2 FQDESV (reference sequence). The CDR3 is 14 amino acids. After removal of 5 bases from V and 4 bases from J, the junction contained 7 bases not matched to a gene.

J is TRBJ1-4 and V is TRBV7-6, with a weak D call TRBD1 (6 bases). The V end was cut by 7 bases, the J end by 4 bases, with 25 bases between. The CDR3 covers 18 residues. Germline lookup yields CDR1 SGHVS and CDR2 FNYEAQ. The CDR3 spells CASTPLPLTGTINEKLFF. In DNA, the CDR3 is TGTGCCAGCACCCCCCTCCCACTCACAGGGACGATTAATGAAAAACTGTTTTTT.

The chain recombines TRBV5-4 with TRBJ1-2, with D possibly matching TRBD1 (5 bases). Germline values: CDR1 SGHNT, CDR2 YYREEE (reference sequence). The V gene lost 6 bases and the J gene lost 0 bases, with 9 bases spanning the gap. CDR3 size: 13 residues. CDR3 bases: TGTGCCAGCAAGGAGGGACCTAACTATGGCTACACCTTC. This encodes CASKEGPNYGYTF.

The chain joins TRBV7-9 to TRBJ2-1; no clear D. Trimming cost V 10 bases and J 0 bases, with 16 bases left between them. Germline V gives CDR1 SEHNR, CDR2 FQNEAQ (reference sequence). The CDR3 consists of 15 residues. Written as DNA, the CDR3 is TGTGCCATCCTAGTGGGGTCTAGCTCCTACAATGAGCAGTTCTTC. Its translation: CAILVGSSSYNEQFF.

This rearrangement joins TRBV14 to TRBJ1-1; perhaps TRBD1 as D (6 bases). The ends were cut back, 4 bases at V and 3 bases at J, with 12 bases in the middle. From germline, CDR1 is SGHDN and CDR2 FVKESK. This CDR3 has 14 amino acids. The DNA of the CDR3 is TGTGCCAGCAGCCTAACGGGACACGACACTGAAGCTTTCTTT. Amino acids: CASSLTGHDTEAFF.

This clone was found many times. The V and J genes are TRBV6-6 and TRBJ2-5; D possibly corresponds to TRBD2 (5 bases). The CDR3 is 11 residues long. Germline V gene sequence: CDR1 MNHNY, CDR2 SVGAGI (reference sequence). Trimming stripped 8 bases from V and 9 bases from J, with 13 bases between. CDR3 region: CASSGSGAQYF. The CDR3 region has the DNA TGTGCCAGCTCTGGGTCCGGGGCCCAGTACTTC.

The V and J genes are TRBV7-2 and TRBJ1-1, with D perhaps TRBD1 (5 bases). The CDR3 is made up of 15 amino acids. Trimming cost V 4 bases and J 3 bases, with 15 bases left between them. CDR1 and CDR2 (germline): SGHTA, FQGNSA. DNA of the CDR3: TGTGCCAGCAGCTCACACGCCGGGGCGGACACTGAAGCTTTCTTT. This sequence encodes CASSSHAGADTEAFF.

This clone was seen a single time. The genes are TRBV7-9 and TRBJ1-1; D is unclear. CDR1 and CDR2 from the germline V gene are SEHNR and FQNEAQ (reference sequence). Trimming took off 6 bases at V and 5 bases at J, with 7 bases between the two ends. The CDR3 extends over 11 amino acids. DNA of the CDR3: TGTGCCAGCAGTGGCGGGACTGAAGCTTTCTTT. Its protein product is CASSGGTEAFF.

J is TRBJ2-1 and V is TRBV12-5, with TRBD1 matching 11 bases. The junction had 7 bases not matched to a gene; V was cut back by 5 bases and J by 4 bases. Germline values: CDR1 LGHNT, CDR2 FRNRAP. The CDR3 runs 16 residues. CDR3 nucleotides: TGTGCTAGTGGTCCTTTAGGGACAGGGGGTTACAATGAGCAGTTCTTC. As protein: CASGPLGTGGYNEQFF.

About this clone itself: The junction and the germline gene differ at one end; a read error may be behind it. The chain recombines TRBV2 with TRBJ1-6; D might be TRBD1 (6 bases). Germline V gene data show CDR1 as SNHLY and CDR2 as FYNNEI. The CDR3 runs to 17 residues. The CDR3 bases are TGTGCCAGCAGAGAAGTGCAGGGGATCATCCTTAATTCACCCCTCCACTTT. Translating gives CASREVQGIILNSPLHF.

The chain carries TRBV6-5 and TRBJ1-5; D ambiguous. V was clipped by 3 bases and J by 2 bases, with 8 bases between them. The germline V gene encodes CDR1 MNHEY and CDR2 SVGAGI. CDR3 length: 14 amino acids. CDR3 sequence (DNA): TGTGCCAGCAGTTATAACTTACGCAATCAGCCCCAGCATTTT. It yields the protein CASSYNLRNQPQHF.

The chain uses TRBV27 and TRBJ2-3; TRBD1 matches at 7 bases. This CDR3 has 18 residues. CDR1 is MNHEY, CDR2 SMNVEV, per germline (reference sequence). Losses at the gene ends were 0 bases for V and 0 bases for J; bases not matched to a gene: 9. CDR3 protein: CASSLSLGGRTSTDTQYF. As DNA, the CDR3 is TGTGCCAGCAGTTTATCCCTAGGGGGCAGAACTAGCACAGATACGCAGTATTTT.

CDR3 in DNA: TGTGCCAGCAGTGAAGCGGGGACACCCTATGGCTACACCTTC. It is translated as CASSEAGTPYGYTF. The chain carries TRBV2 and TRBJ1-2, with a possible D match to TRBD1 (6 bases). The length of the CDR3 is 14 residues. Germline values: CDR1 SNHLY, CDR2 FYNNEI. V shed 0 bases and J shed 4 bases, with 9 bases lying between them.

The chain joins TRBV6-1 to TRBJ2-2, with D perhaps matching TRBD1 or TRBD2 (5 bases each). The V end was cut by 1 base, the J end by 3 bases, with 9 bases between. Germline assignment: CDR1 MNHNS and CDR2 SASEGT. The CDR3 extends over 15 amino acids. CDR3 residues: CASSEVVGDTGELFF. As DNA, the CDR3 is TGTGCCAGCAGTGAAGTAGTGGGGGACACCGGGGAGCTGTTTTTT.

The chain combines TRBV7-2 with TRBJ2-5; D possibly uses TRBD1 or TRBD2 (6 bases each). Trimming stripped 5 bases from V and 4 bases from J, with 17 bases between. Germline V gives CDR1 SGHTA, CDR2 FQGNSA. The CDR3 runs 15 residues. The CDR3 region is CASSEEWGARETQYF. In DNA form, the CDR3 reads TGTGCCAGCAGCGAAGAGTGGGGGGCCCGAGAGACCCAGTACTTC. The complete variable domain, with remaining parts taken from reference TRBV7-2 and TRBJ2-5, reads GAGVSQSPSNKVTEKGKDVELRCDPISGHTALYWYRQSLGQGLEFLIYFQGNSAPDKSGLPSDRFSAERTGGSVSTLTIQRTQQEDSAVYLCASSEEWGARETQYFGPGTRLLVL.

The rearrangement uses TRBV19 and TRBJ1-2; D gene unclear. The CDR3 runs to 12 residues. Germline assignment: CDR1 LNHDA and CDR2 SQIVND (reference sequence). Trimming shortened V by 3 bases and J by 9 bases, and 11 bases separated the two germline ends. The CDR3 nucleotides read TGTGCCAGTAGTATCCAGGACCGGAGCTACACCTTC. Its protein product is CASSIQDRSYTF.

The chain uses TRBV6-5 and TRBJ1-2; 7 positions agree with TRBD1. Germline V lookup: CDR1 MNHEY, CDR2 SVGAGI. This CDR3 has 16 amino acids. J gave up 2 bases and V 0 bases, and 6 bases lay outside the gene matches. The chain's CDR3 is CASSYSRGGGNYGYTF. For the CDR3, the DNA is TGTGCCAGCAGTTACTCGAGAGGAGGGGGCAACTATGGCTACACCTTC.

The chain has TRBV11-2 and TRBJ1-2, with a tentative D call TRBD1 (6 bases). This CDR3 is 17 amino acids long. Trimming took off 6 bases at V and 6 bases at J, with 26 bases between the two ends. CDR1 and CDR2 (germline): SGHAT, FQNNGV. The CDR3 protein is CASSRPFGGRERNGYTF. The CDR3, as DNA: TGTGCCAGCAGTAGACCTTTCGGGGGCAGGGAGCGGAATGGCTACACCTTC. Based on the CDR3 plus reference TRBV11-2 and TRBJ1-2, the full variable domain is EAGVAQSPRYKIIEKRQSVAFWCNPISGHATLYWYQQILGQGPKLLIQFQNNGVVDDSQLPKDRFSAERLKGVDSTLKIQPAKLEDSAVYLCASSRPFGGRERNGYTFGSGTRLTVV.

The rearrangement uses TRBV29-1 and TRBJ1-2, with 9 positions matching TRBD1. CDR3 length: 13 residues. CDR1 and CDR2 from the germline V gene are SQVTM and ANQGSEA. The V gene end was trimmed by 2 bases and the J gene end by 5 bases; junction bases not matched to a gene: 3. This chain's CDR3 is CSVETGGAYGYTF. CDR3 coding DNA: TGCAGCGTTGAAACAGGGGGCGCGTATGGCTACACCTTC.

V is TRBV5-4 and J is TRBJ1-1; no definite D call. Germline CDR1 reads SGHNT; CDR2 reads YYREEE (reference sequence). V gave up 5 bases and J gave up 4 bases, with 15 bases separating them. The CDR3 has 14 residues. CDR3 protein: CASRVGQVGTEAFF. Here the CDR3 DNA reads TGTGCCAGCAGGGTCGGGCAGGTCGGCACTGAAGCTTTCTTT. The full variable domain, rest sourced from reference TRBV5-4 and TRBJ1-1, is ETGVTQSPTHLIKTRGQQVTLRCSSQSGHNTVSWYQQALGQGPQFIFQYYREEENGRGNFPPRFSGLQFPNYSSELNVNALELDDSALYLCASRVGQVGTEAFFGQGTRLTVV.

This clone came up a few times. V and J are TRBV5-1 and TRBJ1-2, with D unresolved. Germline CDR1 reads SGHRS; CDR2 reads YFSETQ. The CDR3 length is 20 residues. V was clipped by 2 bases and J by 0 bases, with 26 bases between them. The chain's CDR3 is CASSLNPLPGLTFTNYGYTF. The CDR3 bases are TGCGCCAGCAGCTTAAACCCCCTTCCGGGTCTTACCTTTACTAACTATGGCTACACCTTC.

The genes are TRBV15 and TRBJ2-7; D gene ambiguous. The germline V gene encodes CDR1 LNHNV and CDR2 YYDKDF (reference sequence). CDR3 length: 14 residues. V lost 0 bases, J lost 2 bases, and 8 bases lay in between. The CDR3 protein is CATSRDGWPYEQYF. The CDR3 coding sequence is TGTGCCACCAGCAGAGATGGTTGGCCCTACGAGCAGTACTTC.

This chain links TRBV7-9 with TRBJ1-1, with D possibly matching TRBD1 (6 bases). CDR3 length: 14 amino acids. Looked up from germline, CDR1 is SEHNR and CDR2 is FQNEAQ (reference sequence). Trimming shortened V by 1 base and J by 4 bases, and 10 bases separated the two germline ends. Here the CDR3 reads CASSLGIGGTEAFF. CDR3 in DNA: TGTGCCAGCAGCTTAGGAATAGGGGGCACTGAAGCTTTCTTT.

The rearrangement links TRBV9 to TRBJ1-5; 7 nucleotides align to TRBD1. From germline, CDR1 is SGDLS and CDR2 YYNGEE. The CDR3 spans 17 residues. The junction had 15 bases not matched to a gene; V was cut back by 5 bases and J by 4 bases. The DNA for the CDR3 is TGTGCCAGCAGTCCCACCGGGGACAGTATCTTTAATCAGCCCCAGCATTTT. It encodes CASSPTGDSIFNQPQHF.

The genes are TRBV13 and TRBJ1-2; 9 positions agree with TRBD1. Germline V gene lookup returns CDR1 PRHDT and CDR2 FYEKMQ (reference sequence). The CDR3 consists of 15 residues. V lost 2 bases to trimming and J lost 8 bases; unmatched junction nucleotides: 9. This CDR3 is CASSLTGGASGGYTF. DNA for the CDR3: TGTGCCAGCAGCTTAACAGGGGGCGCGTCAGGAGGCTACACCTTC.

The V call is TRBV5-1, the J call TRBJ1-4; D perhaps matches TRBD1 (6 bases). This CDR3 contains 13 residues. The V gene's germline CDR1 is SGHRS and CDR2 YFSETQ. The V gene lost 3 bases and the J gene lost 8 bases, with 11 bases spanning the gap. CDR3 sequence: CASSSQGAEKLFF. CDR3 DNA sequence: TGCGCCAGCAGCTCACAGGGTGCGGAAAAACTGTTTTTT. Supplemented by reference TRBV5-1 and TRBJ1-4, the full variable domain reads KAGVTQTPRYLIKTRGQQVTLSCSPISGHRSVSWYQQTPGQGLQFLFEYFSETQRNKGNFPGRFSGRQFSNSRSEMNVSTLELGDSALYLCASSSQGAEKLFFGSGTQLSVL.

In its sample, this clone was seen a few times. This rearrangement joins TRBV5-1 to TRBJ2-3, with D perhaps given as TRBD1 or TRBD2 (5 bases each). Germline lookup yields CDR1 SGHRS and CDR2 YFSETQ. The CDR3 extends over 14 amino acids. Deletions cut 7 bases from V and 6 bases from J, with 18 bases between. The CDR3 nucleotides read TGCGCCAGCGGCCGGGACCCCAACAAGGATACGCAGTATTTT. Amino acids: CASGRDPNKDTQYF.